Detailed here is one T cell receptor (beta chain). The antigen is undetermined. The sample contains more than one DNA sequence encoding this CDR3. Using immunoSEQ multiplex PCR, the repertoire was profiled, and TCRdb retains in-frame clones only, with some absent. Counted here are around 98,000 clones, approximately 88% occurring once; the ten biggest clones make up roughly 4%. This specimen belongs to a study of cytomegalovirus exposure and HLA in healthy donors. The study, taken as a whole, reports: Among the CMV-associated chains, three were confirmed in vitro as specific for CMV antigens. As was reported, the classifier diagnosed cytomegalovirus status with high specificity and sensitivity. Subsequent analysis found a tendency for first-cohort TCR clusters to co-occur within the 120 or so validation repertoires.

Donors came from a validation cohort of over a hundred subjects, distinct from the first 666-subject cohort. Germline CDR1 reads MDHEN; CDR2 reads SYDVKM. V gave up 5 bases and J gave up 0 bases, with 13 bases separating them. There are 15 residues in the CDR3. The rearrangement links TRBV28 to TRBJ1-2; D is perhaps TRBD1 (5 bases). Material: PBMCs. The receptor was isolated from a woman younger than 45 in good health and CMV-seronegative. The CDR3 sequence is CASSAPRGANYGYTF. The DNA for the CDR3 is TGTGCCAGCAGTGCACCCCGGGGGGCTAACTATGGCTACACCTTC.